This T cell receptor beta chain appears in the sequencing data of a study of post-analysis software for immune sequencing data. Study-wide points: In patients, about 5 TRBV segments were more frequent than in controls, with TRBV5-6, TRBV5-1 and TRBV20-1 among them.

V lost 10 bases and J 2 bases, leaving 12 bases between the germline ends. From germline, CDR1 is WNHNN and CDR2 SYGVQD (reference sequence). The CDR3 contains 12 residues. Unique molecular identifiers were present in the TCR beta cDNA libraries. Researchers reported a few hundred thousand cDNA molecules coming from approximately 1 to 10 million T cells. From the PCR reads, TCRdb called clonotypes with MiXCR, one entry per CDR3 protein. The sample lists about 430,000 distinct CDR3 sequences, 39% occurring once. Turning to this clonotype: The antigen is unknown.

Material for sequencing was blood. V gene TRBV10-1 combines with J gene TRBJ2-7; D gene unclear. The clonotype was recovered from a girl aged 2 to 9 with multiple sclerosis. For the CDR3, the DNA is TGCGCCAACTGGACGCCTCCCTACGAGCAGTACTTC. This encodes CANWTPPYEQYF.